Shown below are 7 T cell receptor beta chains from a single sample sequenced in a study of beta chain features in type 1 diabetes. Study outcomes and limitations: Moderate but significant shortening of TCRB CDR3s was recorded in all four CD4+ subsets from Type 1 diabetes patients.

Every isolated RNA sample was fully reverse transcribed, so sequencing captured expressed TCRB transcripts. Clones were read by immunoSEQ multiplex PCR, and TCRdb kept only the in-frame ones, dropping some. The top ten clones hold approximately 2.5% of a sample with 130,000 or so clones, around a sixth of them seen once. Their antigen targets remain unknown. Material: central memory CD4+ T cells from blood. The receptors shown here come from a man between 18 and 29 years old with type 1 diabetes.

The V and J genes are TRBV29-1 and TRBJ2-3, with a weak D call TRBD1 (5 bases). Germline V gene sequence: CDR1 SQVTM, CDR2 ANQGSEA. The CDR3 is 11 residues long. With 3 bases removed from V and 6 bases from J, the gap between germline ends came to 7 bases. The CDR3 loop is CSVEGPDTQYF. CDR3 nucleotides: TGCAGCGTTGAGGGGCCTGATACGCAGTATTTT.

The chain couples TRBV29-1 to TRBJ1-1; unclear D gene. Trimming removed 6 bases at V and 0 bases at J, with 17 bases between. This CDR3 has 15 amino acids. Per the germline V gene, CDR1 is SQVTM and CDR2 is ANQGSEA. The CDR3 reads CSVGRGWGMNTEAFF. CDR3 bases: TGCAGCGTCGGGCGCGGTTGGGGTATGAACACTGAAGCTTTCTTT.

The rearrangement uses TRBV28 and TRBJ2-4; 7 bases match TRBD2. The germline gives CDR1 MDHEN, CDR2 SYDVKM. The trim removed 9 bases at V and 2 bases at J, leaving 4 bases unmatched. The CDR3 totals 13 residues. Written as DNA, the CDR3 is TGTGCCAGTAGGGAGGGGACCAAAAACATTCAGTACTTC. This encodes CASREGTKNIQYF.

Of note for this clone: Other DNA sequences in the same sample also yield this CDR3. The CDR3 protein is CSVGTSGGADTQYF. Here the CDR3 DNA reads TGCAGCGTTGGAACTAGCGGGGGGGCAGATACGCAGTATTTT. The chain uses TRBV29-1 and TRBJ2-3, with TRBD2 identical over 13 bases. Germline loops: CDR1 SQVTM, CDR2 ANQGSEA. The CDR3 length is 14 residues. J lost 4 bases, V lost 4 bases, and 2 bases had no gene match.

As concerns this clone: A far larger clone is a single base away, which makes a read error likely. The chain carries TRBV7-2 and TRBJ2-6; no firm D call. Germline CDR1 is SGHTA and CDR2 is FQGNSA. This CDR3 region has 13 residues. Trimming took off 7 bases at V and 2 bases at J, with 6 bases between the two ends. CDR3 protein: CASILAGANVLTF. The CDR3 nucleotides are TGTGCCAGCATCCTCGCTGGGGCCAACGTCCTGACTTTC. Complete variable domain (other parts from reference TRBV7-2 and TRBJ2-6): GAGVSQSPSNKVTEKGKDVELRCDPISGHTALYWYRQSLGQGLEFLIYFQGNSAPDKSGLPSDRFSAERTGGSVSTLTIQRTQQEDSAVYLCASILAGANVLTFGAGSRLTVL.

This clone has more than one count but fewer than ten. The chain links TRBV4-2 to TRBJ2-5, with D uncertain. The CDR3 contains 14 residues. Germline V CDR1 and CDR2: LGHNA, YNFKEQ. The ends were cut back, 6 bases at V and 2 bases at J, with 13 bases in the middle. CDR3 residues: CASRRTDGQETQYF. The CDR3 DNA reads TGTGCCAGCAGACGTACGGACGGGCAAGAGACCCAGTACTTC.

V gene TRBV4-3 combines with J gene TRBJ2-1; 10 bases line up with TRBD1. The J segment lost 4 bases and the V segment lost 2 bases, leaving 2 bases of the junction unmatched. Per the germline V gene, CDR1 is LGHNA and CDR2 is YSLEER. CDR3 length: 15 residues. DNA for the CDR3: TGCGCCAGCAGCCAACGACAGGGGGCATACAATGAGCAGTTCTTC. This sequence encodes CASSQRQGAYNEQFF.